The TCR beta chain described here comes from a study of blood T cells in healthy people across ages. In the case of this clonotype: The antigen is not known.

The CDR3 contains 16 residues. The germline V gene has CDR1 MNHEY and CDR2 SVGAGI. The trim removed 2 bases at V and 2 bases at J, leaving 3 bases unmatched. For the second PCR, which ran for about 7 to 11 cycles, a sample-barcoded 5' primer and a J-beta primer mix were used. Template switching added a 12-random-nucleotide identifier to every cDNA molecule. TCRdb analysed the 5' RACE reads with MiXCR anew, one entry per CDR3 protein. Of around 970,000 distinct CDR3 sequences in the sample, roughly 50% are singletons; the top ten hold 20% to 25%. Whole-study findings and limits: With age, beta diversity per million T cells declined roughly linearly, significantly by approximately 40.

The sequenced material came from blood. This chain uses TRBV6-5 with TRBJ2-6; 7 nucleotides align to TRBD2. The receptor was isolated from a woman aged 55 to 70 in good health. CDR3 sequence: CASSYERGAGANVLTF. The CDR3 region has the DNA TGTGCCAGCAGTTACGAGCGGGGAGCTGGGGCCAACGTCCTGACTTTC.